Following are 14 T cell receptor beta chains from one sample sequenced in a study of CD8 T cells in Susac syndrome. cDNA came from about 0.5 to 1 ug RNA primed by random hexamers. Using its own MiXCR run on the immunoSEQ multiplex PCR reads, TCRdb lists one record per CDR3 protein. The data hold 200,000 to 300,000 distinct CDR3 sequences, with 93% observed a single time. The sequenced material came from CD4+ T cells from PBMCs. The receptors here all came from a human donor with multiple sclerosis.

This sequence joins TRBV27 and TRBJ1-5, with D hard to call. The CDR3 runs 14 residues. The V gene lost 3 bases and the J gene lost 1 base, with 7 bases spanning the gap. CDR1 and CDR2 (germline): MNHEY, SMNVEV (reference sequence). CDR3: CASSFDGSNQPQHF. Here the CDR3 DNA reads TGTGCCAGCAGTTTCGACGGAAGCAATCAGCCCCAGCATTTT.

This clonotype was observed once. The J gene is TRBJ2-5, the V gene TRBV7-9, with no clear D. Germline V gene data show CDR1 as SEHNR and CDR2 as FQNEAQ (reference sequence). Trimming took 0 bases from V and 1 from J, leaving 9 bases between them. This CDR3 has 15 amino acids. In DNA form, the CDR3 reads TGTGCCAGCAGCTTAGCAATGGAGAGCCAAGAGACCCAGTACTTC. Amino acid sequence: CASSLAMESQETQYF.

J is TRBJ2-7 and V is TRBV28, with 9 bases lining up with TRBD1. CDR3 length: 16 residues. V lost 6 bases and J lost 3; bases outside the gene matches: 12. Germline assignment: CDR1 MDHEN and CDR2 SYDVKM. CDR3 region: CASSSYGQGTFYEQYV. The CDR3 DNA is TGTGCCAGCAGCTCTTACGGACAGGGGACATTCTACGAGCAGTACGTC.

The rearrangement joins TRBV27 to TRBJ2-3; weak D call: TRBD2 (6 bases). The V end was cut by 9 bases, the J end by 3 bases, with 16 bases between. Per germline, CDR1 MNHEY and CDR2 SMNVEV (reference sequence). The CDR3 has 14 amino acids. The CDR3 here is CASRAGIATDTQYF. Here the CDR3 DNA reads TGTGCCAGTAGGGCGGGAATTGCGACAGATACGCAGTATTTT.

V usage is TRBV30 and J usage is TRBJ2-7, with TRBD1 as a possible D gene (6 bases). This CDR3 is built from 14 residues. The germline gives CDR1 GTSNPN, CDR2 SVGIG (reference sequence). Trimming shortened V by 5 bases and J by 0 bases, and 14 bases separated the two germline ends. Here the CDR3 reads CAWGGQLSSYEQYF. The CDR3 nucleotides are TGTGCCTGGGGCGGACAGTTGAGCTCCTACGAGCAGTACTTC.

The chain has TRBV5-4 and TRBJ1-1; D gene unclear. Germline CDR1 is SGHNT and CDR2 is YYREEE (reference sequence). With 4 bases removed from V and 3 bases from J, the gap between germline ends came to 10 bases. The CDR3 is 13 residues long. CDR3 bases: TGTGCCAGCAGCCGTGAGATGGACACTGAAGCTTTCTTT. Translation: CASSREMDTEAFF.

The V and J genes are TRBV5-1 and TRBJ2-1, with TRBD1 matching over 7 bases. Trimming removed 6 bases from V and 7 bases from J; junction bases left unmatched: 10. The CDR3 runs 14 residues. Germline V gene data show CDR1 as SGHRS and CDR2 as YFSETQ. CDR3 region: CASTLGPDRNEQFF. The CDR3 DNA reads as TGCGCCAGCACTCTTGGCCCGGACAGGAATGAGCAGTTCTTC. Combining the CDR3 with reference TRBV5-1 and TRBJ2-1 gives the whole variable domain KAGVTQTPRYLIKTRGQQVTLSCSPISGHRSVSWYQQTPGQGLQFLFEYFSETQRNKGNFPGRFSGRQFSNSRSEMNVSTLELGDSALYLCASTLGPDRNEQFFGPGTRLTVL.

This clonotype occurred once. This chain uses TRBV10-3 with TRBJ1-5; D is perhaps TRBD1 (5 bases). The CDR3 runs 14 residues. Germline CDR1 is ENHRY and CDR2 is SYGVKD. V was shortened by 2 bases and J by 7 bases, with 12 bases between the two germline ends. CDR3 region: CAISEDGGVQPQHF. The DNA of the CDR3 is TGTGCCATCAGTGAGGACGGGGGTGTCCAGCCCCAGCATTTT.

The chain recombines TRBV23-1 with TRBJ1-1; D is possibly TRBD1 (6 bases). TRBV23-1 falls under the ORF class, with uncertain function. Trimming removed 0 bases from V and 1 base from J, with 9 bases in between. The CDR3 runs 15 residues. The CDR3 is CASSQSGGRNTEAFF. For the CDR3, the DNA is TGCGCCAGCAGTCAATCGGGGGGCAGGAACACTGAAGCTTTCTTT.

The chain joins TRBV7-6 to TRBJ1-6; D is undetermined. The V gene lost 5 bases and the J gene lost 7 bases, with 9 bases spanning the gap. Germline loops: CDR1 SGHVS, CDR2 FNYEAQ. The CDR3 covers 13 residues. CDR3 sequence reads: CASSKLTNSPLHF. DNA of the CDR3: TGTGCCAGCAGCAAATTGACGAATTCACCCCTCCACTTT.

V usage is TRBV29-1 and J usage is TRBJ2-3, with a weak D call TRBD1 (6 bases). Germline V lookup: CDR1 SQVTM, CDR2 ANQGSEA. CDR3 length equals 14 residues. Deletions cut 2 bases from V and 1 base from J, with 10 bases between. The CDR3 here is CSVERRGGTDTQYF. CDR3 sequence (DNA): TGCAGCGTTGAACGCAGGGGCGGCACAGATACGCAGTATTTT.

This chain links TRBV24-1 with TRBJ2-5, with TRBD1 identical over 10 bases. V dropped 3 bases and J dropped 5; count of bases not matched to a gene: 11. The CDR3 extends over 17 amino acids. In germline, CDR1 is KGHDR, CDR2 SFDVKD. CDR3 protein: CATSDVDRGIGMETQYF. CDR3 in DNA: TGTGCCACCAGTGATGTGGACAGGGGGATAGGTATGGAGACCCAGTACTTC.

CDR3 in amino acids: CSARVLAGTGELFF. CDR3 sequence (DNA): TGCAGTGCTAGAGTGCTAGCTGGCACCGGGGAGCTGTTTTTT. The genes are TRBV20-1 and TRBJ2-2, with D perhaps matching TRBD2 (5 bases). Germline V lookup: CDR1 DFQATT, CDR2 SNEGSKA (reference sequence). Trimming shortened V by 1 base and J by 4 bases, and 10 bases separated the two germline ends. This CDR3 region has 14 residues.

The chain is built from TRBV6-1 and TRBJ1-2; the D gene is possibly TRBD1 (5 bases). Germline CDR1 is MNHNS and CDR2 is SASEGT. This CDR3 has 15 amino acids. The ends were cut back, 2 bases at V and 4 bases at J, with 14 bases in the middle. The CDR3 DNA sequence: TGTGCCAGCAGTGAAACCGGGACGGCTCTCTATGGCTACACCTTC. Residues: CASSETGTALYGYTF.